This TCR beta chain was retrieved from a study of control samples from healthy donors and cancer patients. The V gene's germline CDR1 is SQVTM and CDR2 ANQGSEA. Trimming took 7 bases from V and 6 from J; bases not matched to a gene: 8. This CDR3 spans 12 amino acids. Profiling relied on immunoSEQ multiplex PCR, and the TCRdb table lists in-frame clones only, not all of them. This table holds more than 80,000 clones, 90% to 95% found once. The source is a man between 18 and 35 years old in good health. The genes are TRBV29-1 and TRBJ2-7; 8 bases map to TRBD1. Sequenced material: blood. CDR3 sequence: CSGTGLDSEQYF. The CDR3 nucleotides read TGCAGCGGGACAGGGCTCGATAGCGAGCAGTACTTC.